Included here is one TCR beta chain sequence, with context. This clone occurred a few times. The target of this receptor is not known. No much larger clone exists at a distance of one base, and base qualities are not known. The data were obtained in a study of cytotoxic CD8 clonotypes in ibrutinib-treated CLL (dated by TCRdb to 2020 to 2022). Broadly, across the study: The cohort included more than 14 treatment-naive and 11 relapsed/refractory patients; around 17 were IGHV unmutated. Partial responses were observed in roughly 24 patients and complete responses in 2; after a median follow-up of around 64 months, remission was maintained in approximately 14 patients and progression was observed in roughly 12. The response samples were drawn at a median of approximately 11 months into treatment, with a range of about 6 to 40 months. Samples averaged approximately 240,000 productive templates and some 91,000 productive rearrangements. Longitudinal samples were available for about 30% of the roughly 86 trial participants. Cryopreserved peripheral blood mononuclear cells were collected before treatment, at response, and at either disease progression or sustained remission.

Roughly 2.2 micrograms of genomic DNA were extracted from cryopreserved PBMCs for TCR beta library preparation. Longitudinal blood samples from CLL patients on ibrutinib monotherapy underwent high-throughput TCR beta sequencing. Patients were enrolled in a phase 2 open-label single-center ibrutinib monotherapy trial. Results the study describes overall, beyond this receptor: Baseline clonality exceeded that of age-matched healthy donors and correlated strongly with circulating CD8+ T-cell counts. Clonality rose at ibrutinib response, remained stable during sustained remission, and dropped back toward baseline at progression. Public clonotypes were found to be uncommon and were observed to contract or remain stable during treatment; the increase in clonality was shown to reflect expansion of private clonotypes at ibrutinib response. Sampling times were not matched between patients in sustained remission and patients whose disease was progressing, and lymph node repertoires were not examined.

A MiSeq instrument was used for deep resolution sequencing, which targeted depths ranging from 1 in 1 million up to 1 in 200,000 T cells, with coverage averaging 10x for each clonotype. The immunoSEQ hsTCRB Kit was used to generate the TCR beta libraries. The paper's processing steps were these. Data were analyzed with ImmunoSEQ Data Assistant and ImmunoSEQ Analyzer, with V, D and J genes assigned per IMGT definitions. Clonality was computed as one minus normalized Shannon entropy of productive rearrangement frequencies, ranging from 0 to 1. Only overrepresented clonotypes making up at least 0.05% of the repertoire of each patient were included in the public clonotype analysis. About a dozen repertoires from age-matched healthy donors, obtained from immuneACCESS, served as clonality controls. TCRdb re-hosts the immuneACCESS table, in-frame sequences only. Its copies lack some clones; in the studies checked, an unresolved V gene accounts for under half of them, and the cause for the rest is not known. Clone size and V and J calls were adopted from that table, with D and trimming inferred from the DNA. This sample holds 7,900 or so clones; around 85% were observed only once. Around 4% of the sample rests with the top ten.

From the cysteine up to the phenylalanine, the CDR3 has a length of 14 residues. Only the CDR3 DNA stays, 42 bases, in frame from base 1. Sequences SNHLY (CDR1) and FYNNEI (CDR2) are obtained from the germline V gene. V has 6 bases trimmed and J has 6 bases trimmed; junction bases matching no gene number 8. The clonotype comes from a human donor with chronic lymphocytic leukemia. The input for sequencing was PBMCs, taken before ibrutinib treatment. The sequence links TRBV2 to TRBJ1-5; 7 bases in the junction line up with TRBD1. The DNA reads TGTGCCAGCAGCGTGACAGGGCTGAGTCAGCCCCAGCATTTT. Protein translation: CASSVTGLSQPQHF.